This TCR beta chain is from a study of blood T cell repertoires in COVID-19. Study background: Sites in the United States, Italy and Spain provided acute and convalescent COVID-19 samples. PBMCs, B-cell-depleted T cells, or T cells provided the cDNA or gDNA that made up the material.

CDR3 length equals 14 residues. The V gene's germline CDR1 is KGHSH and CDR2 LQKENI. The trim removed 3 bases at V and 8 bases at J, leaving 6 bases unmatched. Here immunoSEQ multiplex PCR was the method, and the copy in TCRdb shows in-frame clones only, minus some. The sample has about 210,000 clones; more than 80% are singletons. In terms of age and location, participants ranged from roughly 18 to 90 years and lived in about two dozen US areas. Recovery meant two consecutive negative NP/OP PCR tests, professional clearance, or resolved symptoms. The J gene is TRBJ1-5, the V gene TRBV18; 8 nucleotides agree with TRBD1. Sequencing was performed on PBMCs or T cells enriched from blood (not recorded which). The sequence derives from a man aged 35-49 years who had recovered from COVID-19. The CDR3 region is CASSPTGGREPQHF. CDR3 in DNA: TGTGCCAGCTCACCCACAGGGGGACGGGAGCCCCAGCATTTT.